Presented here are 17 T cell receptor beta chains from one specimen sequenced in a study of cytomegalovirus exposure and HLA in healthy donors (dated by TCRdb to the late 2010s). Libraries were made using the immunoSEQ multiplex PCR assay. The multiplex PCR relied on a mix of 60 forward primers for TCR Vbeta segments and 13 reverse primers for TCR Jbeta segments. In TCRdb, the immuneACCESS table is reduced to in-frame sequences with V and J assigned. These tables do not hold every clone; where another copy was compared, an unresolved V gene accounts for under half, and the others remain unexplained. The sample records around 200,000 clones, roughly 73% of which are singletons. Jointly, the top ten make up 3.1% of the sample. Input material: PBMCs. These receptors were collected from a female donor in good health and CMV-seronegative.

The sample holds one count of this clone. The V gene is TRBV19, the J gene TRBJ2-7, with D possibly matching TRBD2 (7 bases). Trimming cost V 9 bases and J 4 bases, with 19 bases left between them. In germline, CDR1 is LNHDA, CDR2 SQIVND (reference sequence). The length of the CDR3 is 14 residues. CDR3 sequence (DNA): TGTGCCAGCAGTTCTGGGGGGGGCCCATACGAGCAGTACTTC. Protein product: CASSSGGGPYEQYF.

The CDR3 sequence is CASSRGGAQDSYEQYF. The CDR3 region has the DNA TGTGCCAGCAGCCGTGGCGGGGCTCAGGACTCCTACGAGCAGTACTTC. The chain uses TRBV7-6 and TRBJ2-7, with a possible D match to TRBD2 (6 bases). The ends were cut back, 5 bases at V and 0 bases at J, with 17 bases in the middle. Germline V gene lookup returns CDR1 SGHVS and CDR2 FNYEAQ. The CDR3 runs 16 residues. Together with reference TRBV7-6 and TRBJ2-7, the CDR3 gives the full variable domain: GAGVSQSPRYKVTKRGQDVALRCDPISGHVSLYWYRQALGQGPEFLTYFNYEAQQDKSGLPNDRFSAERPEGSISTLTIQRTEQRDSAMYRCASSRGGAQDSYEQYFGPGTRLTVT.

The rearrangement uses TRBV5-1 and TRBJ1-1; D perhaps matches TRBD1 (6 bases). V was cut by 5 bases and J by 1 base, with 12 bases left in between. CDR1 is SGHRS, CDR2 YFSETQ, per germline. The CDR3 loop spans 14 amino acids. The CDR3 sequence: CASSPPTGNTEAFF. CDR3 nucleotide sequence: TGCGCCAGCAGTCCCCCGACAGGGAACACTGAAGCTTTCTTT. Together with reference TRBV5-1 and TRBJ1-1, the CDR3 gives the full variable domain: KAGVTQTPRYLIKTRGQQVTLSCSPISGHRSVSWYQQTPGQGLQFLFEYFSETQRNKGNFPGRFSGRQFSNSRSEMNVSTLELGDSALYLCASSPPTGNTEAFFGQGTRLTVV.

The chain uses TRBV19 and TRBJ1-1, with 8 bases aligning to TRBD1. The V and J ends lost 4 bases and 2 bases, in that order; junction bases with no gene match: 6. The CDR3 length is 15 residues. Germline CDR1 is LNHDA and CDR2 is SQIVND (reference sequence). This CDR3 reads CASSTGRGRNTEAFF. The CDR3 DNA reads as TGTGCCAGTAGTACCGGCAGGGGGCGCAACACTGAAGCTTTCTTT. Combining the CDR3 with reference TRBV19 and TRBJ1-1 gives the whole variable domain DGGITQSPKYLFRKEGQNVTLSCEQNLNHDAMYWYRQDPGQGLRLIYYSQIVNDFQKGDIAEGYSVSREKKESFPLTVTSAQKNPTAFYLCASSTGRGRNTEAFFGQGTRLTVV.

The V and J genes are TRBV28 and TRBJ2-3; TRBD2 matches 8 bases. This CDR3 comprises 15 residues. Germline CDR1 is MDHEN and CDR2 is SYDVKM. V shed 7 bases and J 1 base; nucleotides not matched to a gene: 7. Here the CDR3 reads CASKVSGVRTDTQYF. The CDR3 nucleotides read TGTGCCAGCAAGGTTAGCGGGGTTCGCACAGATACGCAGTATTTT.

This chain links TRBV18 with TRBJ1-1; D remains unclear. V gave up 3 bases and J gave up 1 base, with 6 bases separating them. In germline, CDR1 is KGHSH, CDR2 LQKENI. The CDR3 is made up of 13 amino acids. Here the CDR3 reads CASSPGANTEAFF. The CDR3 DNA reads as TGTGCCAGCTCACCGGGCGCGAACACTGAAGCTTTCTTT.

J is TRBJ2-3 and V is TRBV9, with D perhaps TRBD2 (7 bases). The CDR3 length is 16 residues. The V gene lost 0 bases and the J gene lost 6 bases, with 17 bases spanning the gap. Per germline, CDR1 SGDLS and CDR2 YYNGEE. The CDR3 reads CASSVEGGSRADTQYF. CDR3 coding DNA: TGTGCCAGCAGCGTAGAGGGGGGGAGCCGCGCGGATACGCAGTATTTT.

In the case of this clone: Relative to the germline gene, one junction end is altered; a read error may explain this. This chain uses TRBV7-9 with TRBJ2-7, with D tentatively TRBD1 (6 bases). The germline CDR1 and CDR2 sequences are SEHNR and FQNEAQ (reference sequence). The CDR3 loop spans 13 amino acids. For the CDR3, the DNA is TGTTCCAGCAGCTCCTGGACAGCCTACGAGCAGTACTTC. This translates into CSSSSWTAYEQYF.

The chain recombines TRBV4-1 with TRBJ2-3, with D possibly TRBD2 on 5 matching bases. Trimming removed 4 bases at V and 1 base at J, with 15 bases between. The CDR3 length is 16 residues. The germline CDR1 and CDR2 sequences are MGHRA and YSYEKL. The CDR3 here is CASSPESGLGTDTQYF. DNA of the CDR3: TGCGCCAGCAGCCCCGAAAGCGGCCTTGGCACAGATACGCAGTATTTT.

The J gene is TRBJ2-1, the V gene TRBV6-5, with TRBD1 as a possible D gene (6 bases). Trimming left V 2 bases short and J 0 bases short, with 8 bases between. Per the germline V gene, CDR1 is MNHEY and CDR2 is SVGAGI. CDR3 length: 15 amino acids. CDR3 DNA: TGTGCCAGCAGTTACGACAGGAGCTCCTACAATGAGCAGTTCTTC. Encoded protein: CASSYDRSSYNEQFF.

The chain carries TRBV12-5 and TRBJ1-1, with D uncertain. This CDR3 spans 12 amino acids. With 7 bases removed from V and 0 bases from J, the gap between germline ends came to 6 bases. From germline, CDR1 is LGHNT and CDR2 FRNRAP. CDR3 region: CASALMNTEAFF. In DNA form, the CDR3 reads TGTGCTAGTGCCTTAATGAACACTGAAGCTTTCTTT.

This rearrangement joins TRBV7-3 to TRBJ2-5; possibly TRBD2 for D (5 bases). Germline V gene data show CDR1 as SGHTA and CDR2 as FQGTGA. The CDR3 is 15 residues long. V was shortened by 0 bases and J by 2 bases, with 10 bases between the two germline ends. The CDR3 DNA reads TGTGCCAGCAGCTTAACCGGGGAGTCTCAAGAGACCCAGTACTTC. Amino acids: CASSLTGESQETQYF.

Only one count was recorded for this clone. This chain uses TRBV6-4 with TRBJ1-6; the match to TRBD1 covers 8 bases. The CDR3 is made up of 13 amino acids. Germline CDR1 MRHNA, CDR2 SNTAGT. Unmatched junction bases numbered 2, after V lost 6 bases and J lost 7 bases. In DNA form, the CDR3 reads TGTGCCAGCAGGGGACAGGCCAATTCACCCCTCCACTTT. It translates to CASRGQANSPLHF.

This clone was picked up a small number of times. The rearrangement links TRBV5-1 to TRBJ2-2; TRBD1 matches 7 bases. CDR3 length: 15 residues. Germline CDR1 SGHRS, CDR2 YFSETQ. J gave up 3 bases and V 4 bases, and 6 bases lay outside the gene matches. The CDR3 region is CASSQFTGDTGELFF. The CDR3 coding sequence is TGCGCCAGCAGCCAATTCACAGGGGACACCGGGGAGCTGTTTTTT.

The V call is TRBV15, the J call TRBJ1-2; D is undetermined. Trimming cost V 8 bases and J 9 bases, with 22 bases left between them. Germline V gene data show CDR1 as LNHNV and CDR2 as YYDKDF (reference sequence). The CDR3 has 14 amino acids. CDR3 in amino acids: CATPTGGWKLSYTF. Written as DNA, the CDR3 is TGTGCCACCCCGACGGGAGGGTGGAAGTTAAGCTACACCTTC.

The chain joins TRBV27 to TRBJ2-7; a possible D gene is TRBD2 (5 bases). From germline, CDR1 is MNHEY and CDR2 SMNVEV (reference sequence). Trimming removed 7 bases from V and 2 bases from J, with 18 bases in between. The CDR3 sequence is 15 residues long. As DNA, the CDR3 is TGTGCCAGCAAGGTGGGAGATTGGGCGACCTACGAGCAGTACTTC. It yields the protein CASKVGDWATYEQYF.

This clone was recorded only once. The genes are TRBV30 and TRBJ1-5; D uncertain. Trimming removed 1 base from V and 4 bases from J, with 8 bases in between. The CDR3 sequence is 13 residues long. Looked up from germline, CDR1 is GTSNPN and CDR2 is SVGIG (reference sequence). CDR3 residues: CAWSASLNQPQHF. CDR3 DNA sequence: TGTGCCTGGAGTGCGTCACTGAATCAGCCCCAGCATTTT.